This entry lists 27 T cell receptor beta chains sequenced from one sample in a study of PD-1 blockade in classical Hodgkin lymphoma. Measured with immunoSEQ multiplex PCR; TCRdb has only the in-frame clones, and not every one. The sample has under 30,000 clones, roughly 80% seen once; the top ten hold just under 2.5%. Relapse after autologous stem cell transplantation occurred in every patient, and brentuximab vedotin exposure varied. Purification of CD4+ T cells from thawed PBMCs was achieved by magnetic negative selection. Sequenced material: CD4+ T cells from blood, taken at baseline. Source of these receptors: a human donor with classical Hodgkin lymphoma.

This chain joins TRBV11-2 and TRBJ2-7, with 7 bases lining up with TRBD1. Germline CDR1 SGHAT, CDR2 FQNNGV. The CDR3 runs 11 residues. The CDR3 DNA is TGTGCCAGCAGCCGCGCACAGGGGTTTAGGGTC. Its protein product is CASSRAQGFRV.

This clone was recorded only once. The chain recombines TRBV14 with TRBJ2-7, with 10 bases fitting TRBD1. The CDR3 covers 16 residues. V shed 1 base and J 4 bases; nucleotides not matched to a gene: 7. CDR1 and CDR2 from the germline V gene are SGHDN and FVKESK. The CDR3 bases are TGTGCCAGCAGCCAAGGTGCCCCGGGACAGGGGTACGAGCAGTACTTC. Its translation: CASSQGAPGQGYEQYF.

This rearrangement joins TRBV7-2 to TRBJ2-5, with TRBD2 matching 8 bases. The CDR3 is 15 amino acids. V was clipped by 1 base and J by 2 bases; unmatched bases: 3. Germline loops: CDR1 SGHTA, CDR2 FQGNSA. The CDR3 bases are TGTGCCAGCAGCTTAGTCGGGGGGGGTCAAGAGACCCAGTACTTC. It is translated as CASSLVGGGQETQYF.

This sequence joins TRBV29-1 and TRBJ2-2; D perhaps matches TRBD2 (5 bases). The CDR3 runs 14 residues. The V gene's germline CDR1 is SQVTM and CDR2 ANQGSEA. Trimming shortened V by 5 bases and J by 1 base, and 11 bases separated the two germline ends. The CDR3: CSVSGTLNTGELFF. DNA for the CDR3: TGCAGCGTTAGCGGTACACTGAACACCGGGGAGCTGTTTTTT.

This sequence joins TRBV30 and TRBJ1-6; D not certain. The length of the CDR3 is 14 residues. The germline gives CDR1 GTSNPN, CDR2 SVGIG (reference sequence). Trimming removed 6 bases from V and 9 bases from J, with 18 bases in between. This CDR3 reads CACIFLTASSPLHF. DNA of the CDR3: TGTGCCTGCATATTCCTCACCGCATCTTCACCCCTCCACTTT.

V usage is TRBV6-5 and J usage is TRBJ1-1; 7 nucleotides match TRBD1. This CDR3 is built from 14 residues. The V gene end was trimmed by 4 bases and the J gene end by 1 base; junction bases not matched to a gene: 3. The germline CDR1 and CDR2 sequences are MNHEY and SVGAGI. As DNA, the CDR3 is TGTGCCAGCAGTTCGACAGGGACGAACACTGAAGCTTTCTTT. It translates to CASSSTGTNTEAFF.

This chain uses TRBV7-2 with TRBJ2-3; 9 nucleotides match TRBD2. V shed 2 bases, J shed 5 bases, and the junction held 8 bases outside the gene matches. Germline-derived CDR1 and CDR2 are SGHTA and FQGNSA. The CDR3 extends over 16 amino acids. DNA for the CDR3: TGTGCCAGCAGCTTACGAGGCGGGGGGGGCGGAGATACGCAGTATTTT. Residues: CASSLRGGGGGDTQYF.

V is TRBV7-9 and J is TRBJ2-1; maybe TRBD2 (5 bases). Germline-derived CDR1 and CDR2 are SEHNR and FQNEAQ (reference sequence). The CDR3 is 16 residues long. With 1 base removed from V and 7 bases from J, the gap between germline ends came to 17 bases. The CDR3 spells CASSLGSVLSMNEQFF. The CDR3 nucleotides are TGTGCCAGCAGCTTAGGTAGCGTACTTAGCATGAATGAGCAGTTCTTC. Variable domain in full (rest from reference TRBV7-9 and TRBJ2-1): DTGVSQNPRHKITKRGQNVTFRCDPISEHNRLYWYRQTLGQGPEFLTYFQNEAQLEKSRLLSDRFSAERPKGSFSTLEIQRTEQGDSAMYLCASSLGSVLSMNEQFFGPGTRLTVL.

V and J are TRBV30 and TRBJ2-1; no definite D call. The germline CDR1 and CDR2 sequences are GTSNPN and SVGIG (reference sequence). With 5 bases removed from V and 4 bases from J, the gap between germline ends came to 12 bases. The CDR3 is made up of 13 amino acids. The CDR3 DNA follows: TGTGCCTGGCGGGTCGACACATACAATGAGCAGTTCTTC. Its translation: CAWRVDTYNEQFF. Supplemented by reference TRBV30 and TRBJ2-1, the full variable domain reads SQTIHQWPATLVQPVGSPLSLECTVEGTSNPNLYWYRQAAGRGLQLLFYSVGIGQISSEVPQNLSASRPQDRQFILSSKKLLLSDSGFYLCAWRVDTYNEQFFGPGTRLTVL.

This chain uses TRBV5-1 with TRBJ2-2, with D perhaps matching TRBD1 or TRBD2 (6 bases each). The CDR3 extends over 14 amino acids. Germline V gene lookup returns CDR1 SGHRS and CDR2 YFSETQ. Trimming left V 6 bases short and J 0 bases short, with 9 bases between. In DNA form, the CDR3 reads TGCGCCAGCAAGGAGGGGGCGAACACCGGGGAGCTGTTTTTT. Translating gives CASKEGANTGELFF. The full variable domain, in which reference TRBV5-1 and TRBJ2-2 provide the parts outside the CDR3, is KAGVTQTPRYLIKTRGQQVTLSCSPISGHRSVSWYQQTPGQGLQFLFEYFSETQRNKGNFPGRFSGRQFSNSRSEMNVSTLELGDSALYLCASKEGANTGELFFGEGSRLTVL.

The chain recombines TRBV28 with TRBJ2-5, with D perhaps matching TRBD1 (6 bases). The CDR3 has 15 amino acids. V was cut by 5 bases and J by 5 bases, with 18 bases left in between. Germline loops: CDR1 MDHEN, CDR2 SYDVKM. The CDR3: CASSTRTAAEETQYF. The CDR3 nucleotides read TGTGCCAGCAGTACTAGGACAGCCGCCGAGGAGACCCAGTACTTC.

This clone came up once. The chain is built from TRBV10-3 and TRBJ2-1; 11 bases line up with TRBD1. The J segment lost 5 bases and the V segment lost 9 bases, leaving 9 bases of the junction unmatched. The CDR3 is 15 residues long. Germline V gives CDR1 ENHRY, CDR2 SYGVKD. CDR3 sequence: CAITSGTGGNNEQFF. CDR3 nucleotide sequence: TGTGCCATTACCTCAGGGACAGGGGGGAACAATGAGCAGTTCTTC.

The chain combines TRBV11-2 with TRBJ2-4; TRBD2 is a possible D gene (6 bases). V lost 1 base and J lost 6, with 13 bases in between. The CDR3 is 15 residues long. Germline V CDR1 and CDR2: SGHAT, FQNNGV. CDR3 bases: TGTGCCAGCAGCTTAGCGCTTCTGGGGGGAAACATTCAGTACTTC. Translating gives CASSLALLGGNIQYF.

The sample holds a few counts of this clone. For the CDR3, the DNA is TGCGCCAGCAGCCAGGGGGACAGGGTTTCACCCCTCCACTTT. Its protein product is CASSQGDRVSPLHF. The chain employs TRBV4-1 and TRBJ1-6, with TRBD1 identical over 9 bases. Trimming at V came to 3 bases and at J to 9 bases, leaving 3 bases not matched to a gene. The V gene's germline CDR1 is MGHRA and CDR2 YSYEKL. This CDR3 is 14 amino acids long.

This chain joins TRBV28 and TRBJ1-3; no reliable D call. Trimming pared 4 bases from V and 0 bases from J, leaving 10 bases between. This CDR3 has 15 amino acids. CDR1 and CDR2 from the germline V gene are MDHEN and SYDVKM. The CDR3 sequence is CASSSGDISGNTIYF. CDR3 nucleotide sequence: TGTGCCAGCAGTTCGGGTGATATCTCTGGAAACACCATATATTTT.

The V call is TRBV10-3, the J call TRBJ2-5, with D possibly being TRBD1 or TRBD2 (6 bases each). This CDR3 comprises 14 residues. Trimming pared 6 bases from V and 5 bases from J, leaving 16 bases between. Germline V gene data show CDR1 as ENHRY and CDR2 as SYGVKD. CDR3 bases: TGTGCCATCAGAGAAGGGGGGCCTTTGGAGACCCAGTACTTC. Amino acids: CAIREGGPLETQYF.

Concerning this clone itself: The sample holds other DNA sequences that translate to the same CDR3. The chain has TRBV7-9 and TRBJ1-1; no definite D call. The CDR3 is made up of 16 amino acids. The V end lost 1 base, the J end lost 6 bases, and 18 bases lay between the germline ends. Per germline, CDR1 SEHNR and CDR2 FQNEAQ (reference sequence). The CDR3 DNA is TGTGCCAGCAGCTTAGGGACCCGAAGGGTACGCGCTGAAGCTTTCTTT. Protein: CASSLGTRRVRAEAFF.

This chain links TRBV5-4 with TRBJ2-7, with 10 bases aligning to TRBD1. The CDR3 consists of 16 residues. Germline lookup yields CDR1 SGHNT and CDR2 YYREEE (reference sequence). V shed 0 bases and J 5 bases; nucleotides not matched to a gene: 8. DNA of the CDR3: TGTGCCAGCAGCTTGGCCGTAGGACAGGGGGTGAACGAGCAGTACTTC. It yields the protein CASSLAVGQGVNEQYF. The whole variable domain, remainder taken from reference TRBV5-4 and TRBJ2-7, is ETGVTQSPTHLIKTRGQQVTLRCSSQSGHNTVSWYQQALGQGPQFIFQYYREEENGRGNFPPRFSGLQFPNYSSELNVNALELDDSALYLCASSLAVGQGVNEQYFGPGTRLTVT.

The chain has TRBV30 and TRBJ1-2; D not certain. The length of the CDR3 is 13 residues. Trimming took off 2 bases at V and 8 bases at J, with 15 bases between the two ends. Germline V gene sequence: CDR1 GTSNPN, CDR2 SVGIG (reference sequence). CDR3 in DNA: TGTGCCTGGAGTTCGAGCCATTCTGGCGGCTACACCTTC. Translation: CAWSSSHSGGYTF.

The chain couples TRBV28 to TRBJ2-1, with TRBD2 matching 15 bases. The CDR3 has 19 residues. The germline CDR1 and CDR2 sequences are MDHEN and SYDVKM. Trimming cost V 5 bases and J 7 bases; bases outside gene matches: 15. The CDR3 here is CASSLTGTSGGKIFNEQFF. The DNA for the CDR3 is TGTGCCAGCAGTCTAACGGGGACTAGCGGGGGGAAGATATTTAATGAGCAGTTCTTC.

CDR3 amino acids: CASSPSYGGANYGYTF. For the CDR3, the DNA is TGTGCCAGCAGCCCCTCTTACGGGGGAGCTAACTATGGCTACACCTTC. V usage is TRBV9 and J usage is TRBJ1-2; D might be TRBD1 (5 bases). V was cut by 4 bases and J by 0 bases, with 16 bases left in between. The CDR3 sequence is 16 residues long. CDR1 SGDLS and CDR2 YYNGEE come from the germline V gene.

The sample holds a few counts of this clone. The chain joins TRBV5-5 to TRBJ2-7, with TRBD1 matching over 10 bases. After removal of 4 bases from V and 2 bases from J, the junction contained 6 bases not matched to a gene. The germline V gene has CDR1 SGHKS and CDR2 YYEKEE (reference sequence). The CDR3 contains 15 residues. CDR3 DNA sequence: TGTGCCAGCAGCCCCGGGGGGACAGGGGCCTACGAGCAGTACTTC. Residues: CASSPGGTGAYEQYF.

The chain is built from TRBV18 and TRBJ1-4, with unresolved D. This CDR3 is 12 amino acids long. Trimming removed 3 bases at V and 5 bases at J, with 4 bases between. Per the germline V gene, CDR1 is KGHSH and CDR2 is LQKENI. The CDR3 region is CASSPSNEKLFF. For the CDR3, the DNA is TGTGCCAGCTCACCCTCAAATGAAAAACTGTTTTTT.

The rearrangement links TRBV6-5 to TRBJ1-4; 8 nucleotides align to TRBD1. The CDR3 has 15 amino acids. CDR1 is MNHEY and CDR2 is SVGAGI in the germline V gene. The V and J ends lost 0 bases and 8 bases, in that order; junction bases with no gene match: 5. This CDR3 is CASSYSTGEGEKLFF. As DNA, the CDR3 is TGTGCCAGCAGTTACTCGACAGGGGAGGGCGAAAAACTGTTTTTT.

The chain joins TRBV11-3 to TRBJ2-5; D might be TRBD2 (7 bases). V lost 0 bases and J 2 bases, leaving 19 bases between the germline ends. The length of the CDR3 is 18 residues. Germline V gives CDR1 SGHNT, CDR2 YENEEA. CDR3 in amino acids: CASSLDPGRGPFQETQYF. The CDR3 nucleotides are TGTGCCAGCAGCTTAGATCCCGGGCGGGGGCCTTTTCAAGAGACCCAGTACTTC.

The DNA for the CDR3 is TGTGCCAGCAGGCGAACAGGGTACGGGAACACTGAAGCTTTCTTT. This codes for CASRRTGYGNTEAFF. The J gene is TRBJ1-1, the V gene TRBV6-5, with D possibly matching TRBD1 (6 bases). CDR3 length equals 15 residues. Germline CDR1 reads MNHEY; CDR2 reads SVGAGI. V was clipped by 6 bases and J by 1 base, with 15 bases between them.

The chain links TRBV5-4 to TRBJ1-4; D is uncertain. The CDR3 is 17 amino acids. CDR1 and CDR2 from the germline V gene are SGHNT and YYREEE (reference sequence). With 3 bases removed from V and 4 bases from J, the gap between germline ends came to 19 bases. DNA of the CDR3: TGTGCCAGCAGCTCGGAGGCTGGGCCCTCGGATAATGAAAAACTGTTTTTT. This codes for CASSSEAGPSDNEKLFF.